This T cell receptor beta chain came from a study of Graves' ophthalmopathy and Graves' hyperthyroidism (dated by TCRdb to the late 2010s). At the level of the whole study: Peripheral blood was collected at initial diagnosis, before any treatment. To explore V-J signatures distinguishing ophthalmopathy from hyperthyroidism, a discovery set of approximately 100 patients (43 ophthalmopathy, 55 to 60 stable hyperthyroidism) was enrolled. The study used TCR beta repertoire signatures to distinguish Graves' ophthalmopathy from Graves' hyperthyroidism and to predict progression to ophthalmopathy. In total, 135 blood samples were TCR-sequenced: approximately 40 ophthalmopathy, roughly 80 hyperthyroidism and some 17 hyperthyroidism-to-ophthalmopathy patients. Following sampling, methimazole starting at 30 mg daily was administered to hyperthyroidism patients, and high-dose intravenous methylprednisolone was administered to ophthalmopathy patients. For independent validation, a separate cohort was made up of 18 hyperthyroidism patients plus 17 patients who later progressed from hyperthyroidism to ophthalmopathy. In over 5 hyperthyroidism patients, the T-cell repertoire of thyroid tissue was compared with the T-cell repertoire of blood.

V loses 1 base, J loses 5 bases, and the germline ends lie 9 bases apart. Spanning cysteine to phenylalanine, the CDR3 consists of 13 amino acids. The only DNA kept is the CDR3, 39 bases in frame from the first base. CDR1 and CDR2 (SGHRS, YFSETQ) derive from the germline V gene. Broader findings and caveats from the paper: In validation, the model predicted ophthalmopathy progression with less than 71% sensitivity and roughly 78% specificity; around twelve predicted patients were CT-confirmed with GO in a median of around 6 months. In cross-validation, the 13-signature model distinguished ophthalmopathy from stable hyperthyroidism with 87.88% sensitivity and roughly 81% specificity, while in the test set the corresponding values were about 80% and 75%. Most of the expanded thyroid clonotypes with a frequency above 0.001 were also detected in blood, and it was suggested that the thyroid immune response may be reflected by blood repertoires. No statistical method was used to set the sample size in advance, and the investigators knew which group each participant was assigned to.

For repertoire sequencing, TCR beta CDR3 regions were amplified from RNA transcripts. The first round was an RT-PCR using HTBI primers with the Qiagen OneStep RT-PCR kit, and this first round was followed by a second-round multiplex PCR, then size selection and purification. Libraries were sequenced on an Illumina HiSeq2000 using paired-end 100 bp reads. In the source study's methods: SOAPnuke was used for read processing, and reads with adapters, uncalled bases, a mean Phred below 15, or no exact constant-primer or identifier match were discarded. COPE v1.2.5 was used to merge high-quality paired reads. Each unique nucleotide sequence was treated as a clonotype, and MiTCR v1.1 was used to align the clonotypes to the IMGT TRB V, D and J references. The analysis was limited to V-J combinations with a frequency above 0.0001, which together covered around 99% of the repertoires. For each V-J combination, a TCR clonal expansion and chaos score was defined as the ratio of F50 clonal expansion to chaos observed in the TCRdist matrix. Features were reduced by Welch's t-statistics and random forest to over ten V-J combinations, which fed a naive Bayes classifier. The similarity between thyroid and blood repertoires was quantified using the Morisita-Horn index. Clones were called with MiXCR by TCRdb after fastp trimmed the public reads at Q25, and only in-frame beta chains were retained. All rows with the same CDR3 protein become a single entry with the most common DNA and genes. Here the V and J calls rest on TCRdb's processing, not on the authors' analysis. The sample has more than 550,000 distinct CDR3 sequences on record, roughly 39% of them singletons. The biggest ten clones account for around 3% of the sample.

Ophthalmopathy patients had moderately to severely active disease, Clinical Activity Score of at least 3, NOSPECS grade of at least 4, and disease duration under 3 months. Patients were excluded if they had other autoimmune diseases, uncontrolled infections, pregnancy or lactation. Clinical symptoms, serum thyroxine, TRAb, thyroid ultrasound and orbital computed tomography formed the basis of the diagnosis. Ficoll-Paque density gradient centrifugation was used to isolate PBMCs from about 9 ml of fresh peripheral blood. Total RNA was extracted using Trizol reagent, and RNA quality was checked on an Agilent 2100 Bioanalyzer. Many counts were recorded for this clonotype. The specificity of this receptor is unknown. No quality values exist for individual bases; no much larger clone is one base distant.

Input material: peripheral blood. Recombination linked TRBV5-1 to TRBJ1-1; the D gene identity is not certain. The receptor was isolated from an adult man with Graves' ophthalmopathy. The DNA sequence reads TGCGCCAGCAGCTTGTGGGTGGGGACTGAAGCTTTCTTT. Its translation is CASSLWVGTEAFF.